The following is a T cell receptor beta chain sequence with its context. Generated by immunoSEQ multiplex PCR, the TCRdb table keeps only in-frame clones and is missing some. The sample has 300,000 to 400,000 clones, over 70% seen once. The ends were cut back, 4 bases at V and 5 bases at J, with 22 bases in the middle. The CDR3 spans 16 residues. Germline values: CDR1 SGDLS, CDR2 YYNGEE. The source of the sample is a study of blood T cell repertoires in COVID-19. Overall study context: From T cells, B-cell-depleted T cells, or PBMCs came the material, which was cDNA or gDNA.

The TCR originated in a man younger than 40 who had recovered from COVID-19. The sample taken for sequencing was PBMCs or T cells enriched from blood (not recorded which). V usage is TRBV9 and J usage is TRBJ2-7; D unclear. CDR3 nucleotides: TGTGCCAGCAGCCCCAGTCCCCAGAGGATATCCCACGAGCAGTACTTC. It specifies CASSPSPQRISHEQYF. Looking up the rest from reference TRBV9 and TRBJ2-7 gives the full variable domain: DSGVTQTPKHLITATGQRVTLRCSPRSGDLSVYWYQQSLDQGLQFLIQYYNGEERAKGNILERFSAQQFPDLHSELNLSSLELGDSALYFCASSPSPQRISHEQYFGPGTRLTVT.